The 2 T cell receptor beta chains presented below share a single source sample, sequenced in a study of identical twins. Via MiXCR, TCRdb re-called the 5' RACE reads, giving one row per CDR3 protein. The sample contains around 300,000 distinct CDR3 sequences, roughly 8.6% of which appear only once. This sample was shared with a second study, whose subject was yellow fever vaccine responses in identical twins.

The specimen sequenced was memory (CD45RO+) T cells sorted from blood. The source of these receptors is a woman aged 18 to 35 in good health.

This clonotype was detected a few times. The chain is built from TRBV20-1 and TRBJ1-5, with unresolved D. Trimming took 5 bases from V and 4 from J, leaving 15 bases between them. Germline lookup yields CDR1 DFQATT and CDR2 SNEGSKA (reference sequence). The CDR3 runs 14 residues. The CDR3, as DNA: TGCAGTGCTTATACCCCGAATCTAAATCAGCCCCAGCATTTT. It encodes CSAYTPNLNQPQHF.

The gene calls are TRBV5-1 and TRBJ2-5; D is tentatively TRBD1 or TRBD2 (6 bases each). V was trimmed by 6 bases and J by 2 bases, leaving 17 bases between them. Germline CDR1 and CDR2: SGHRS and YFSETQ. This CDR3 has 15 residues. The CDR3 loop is CASTSFVGGQETQYF. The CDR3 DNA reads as TGCGCCAGCACCTCCTTCGTAGGGGGGCAAGAGACCCAGTACTTC.